The present T cell receptor (beta chain) was sequenced within a study of cytotoxic CD8 clonotypes in ibrutinib-treated CLL. Germline-derived CDR1 and CDR2 are SGHRS and YFSETQ. Trimming cost V 0 bases and J 0 bases, with 13 bases left between them. The CDR3 is 17 amino acids. Produced via immunoSEQ multiplex PCR; TCRdb's table is partial and in-frame only. The sample has approximately 60,000 clones, 50% to 70% seen once; the top ten hold roughly 21%. As to this clone: Its antigen is not known.

Study-wide findings and caveats: For progressing versus sustained-remission patients, sampling times were not the same.

V and J are TRBV5-1 and TRBJ2-1; TRBD2 might be the D (5 bases). This TCR was sampled from a human donor with chronic lymphocytic leukemia. Sequences were derived from PBMCs, sampled after 24 months of ibrutinib treatment. CDR3: CASSLGNSVSSYNEQFF. CDR3 DNA sequence: TGCGCCAGCAGCTTGGGTAATAGCGTTAGCTCCTACAATGAGCAGTTCTTC.